The sequence of this T cell receptor beta chain was determined in a study of blood T cell repertoires in COVID-19. Data came from immunoSEQ multiplex PCR; TCRdb stores just in-frame clones and leaves some out. The sample gives approximately 280,000 clones, 88% of which show up once; about 8.6% is in the top ten. CDR3 length equals 15 residues. Germline V lookup: CDR1 SEHNR, CDR2 FQNEAQ (reference sequence). The ends lost 5 bases at V and 2 bases at J; junction bases unmatched: 4. The chain joins TRBV7-9 to TRBJ2-3; TRBD1 matches 10 bases. The sample comprised peripheral blood. This TCR was sampled from a man younger than 35 with active or convalescent COVID-19. CDR3 bases: TGTGCCAGCAGCGGACAGGGGGGTGACACAGATACGCAGTATTTT. It specifies CASSGQGGDTDTQYF.